Included here is one TCR beta chain sequence, with context. Sequencing used immunoSEQ multiplex PCR; TCRdb keeps in-frame clones, though not all of them. The sample has 310,000 or so clones, 88% seen once; the top ten hold roughly 10%. The record originates from a study of blood T cell repertoires in COVID-19. This TCR derives from a woman younger than 45 with COVID-19, enrolled during active disease. The sequenced material came from peripheral blood.

The CDR3 reads CASSFGATEAFF. The CDR3 nucleotides are TGTGCCAGCAGCTTCGGAGCGACTGAAGCTTTCTTT. V and J are TRBV7-9 and TRBJ1-1; D unresolved. V lost 3 bases, J lost 5 bases, and 7 bases lay in between. The CDR3 is made up of 12 amino acids. The germline V gene encodes CDR1 SEHNR and CDR2 FQNEAQ (reference sequence).